The clone carrying this TCR beta chain was detected a few times. The CDR3 consists of 14 residues. Trimming pared 2 bases from V and 1 base from J, leaving 5 bases between. The germline CDR1 and CDR2 sequences are WNHNN and SYGVQD (reference sequence). Time point described: sample taken at primary tumor resection. Whole RNA, which was extracted from tumor, nontumor lung tissue or frozen PBMC, was sequenced without any cell sorting. The 65 or so donors had untreated early-stage non-small cell lung cancer. These data belong to a study of spatial heterogeneity in lung cancer. Study information: More beta-chain than alpha-chain sequences were consistently detected. Every unique TCR and UMI combination, on average, appeared more than ten times in raw reads.

TCRdb re-derived calls from the 5' RACE reads in MiXCR, one entry per CDR3 protein. Of approximately 40,000 distinct CDR3 sequences detected, around 7.1% appear once; the ten largest clones hold around 43%. The V call is TRBV10-1, the J call TRBJ2-2; D call uncertain. Sequencing was performed on PBMCs, taken at surgery. The sequence derives from a female donor with early-stage non-small cell lung cancer. The CDR3, as DNA: TGCGCCAGCAGTGAGGCAGTGAACACCGGGGAGCTGTTTTTT. It codes for CASSEAVNTGELFF.